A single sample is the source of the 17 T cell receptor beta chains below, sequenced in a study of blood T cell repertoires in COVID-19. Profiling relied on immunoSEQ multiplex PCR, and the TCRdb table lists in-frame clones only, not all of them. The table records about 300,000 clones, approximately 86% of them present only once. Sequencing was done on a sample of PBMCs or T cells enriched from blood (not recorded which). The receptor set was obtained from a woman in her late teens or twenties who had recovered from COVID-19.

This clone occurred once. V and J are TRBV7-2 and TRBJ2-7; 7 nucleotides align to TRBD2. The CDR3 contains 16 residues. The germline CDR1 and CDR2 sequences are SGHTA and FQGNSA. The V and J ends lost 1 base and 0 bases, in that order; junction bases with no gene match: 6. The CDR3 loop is CASSLVWGRGSYEQYF. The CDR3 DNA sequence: TGTGCCAGCAGCTTAGTATGGGGGAGGGGCTCCTACGAGCAGTACTTC.

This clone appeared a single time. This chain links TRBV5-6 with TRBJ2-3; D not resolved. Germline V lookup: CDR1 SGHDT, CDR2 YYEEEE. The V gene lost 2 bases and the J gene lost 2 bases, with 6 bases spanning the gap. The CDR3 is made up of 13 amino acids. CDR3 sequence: CASSFTNTDTQYF. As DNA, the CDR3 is TGTGCCAGCAGCTTTACTAACACAGATACGCAGTATTTT. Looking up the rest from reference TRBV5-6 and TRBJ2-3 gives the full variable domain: DAGVTQSPTHLIKTRGQQVTLRCSPKSGHDTVSWYQQALGQGPQFIFQYYEEEERQRGNFPDRFSGHQFPNYSSELNVNALLLGDSALYLCASSFTNTDTQYFGPGTRLTVL.

DNA of the CDR3: TGTGCCAGCAGACGACGGACAGGGATCACAGATACGCAGTATTTT. This encodes CASRRRTGITDTQYF. The rearrangement joins TRBV7-2 to TRBJ2-3, with 8 positions matching TRBD1. Germline CDR1 SGHTA, CDR2 FQGNSA. The CDR3 sequence is 15 residues long. The trim removed 6 bases at V and 2 bases at J, leaving 7 bases unmatched. The complete variable domain, with remaining parts taken from reference TRBV7-2 and TRBJ2-3, reads GAGVSQSPSNKVTEKGKDVELRCDPISGHTALYWYRQSLGQGLEFLIYFQGNSAPDKSGLPSDRFSAERTGGSVSTLTIQRTQQEDSAVYLCASRRRTGITDTQYFGPGTRLTVL.

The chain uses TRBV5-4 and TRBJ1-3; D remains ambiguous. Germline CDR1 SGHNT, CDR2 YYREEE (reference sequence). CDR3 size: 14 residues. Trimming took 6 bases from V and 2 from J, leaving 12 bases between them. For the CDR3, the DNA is TGTGCCAGCACCTATCCCGGAGCTGGAAACACCATATATTTT. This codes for CASTYPGAGNTIYF. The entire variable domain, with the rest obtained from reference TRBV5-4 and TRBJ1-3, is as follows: ETGVTQSPTHLIKTRGQQVTLRCSSQSGHNTVSWYQQALGQGPQFIFQYYREEENGRGNFPPRFSGLQFPNYSSELNVNALELDDSALYLCASTYPGAGNTIYFGEGSWLTVV.

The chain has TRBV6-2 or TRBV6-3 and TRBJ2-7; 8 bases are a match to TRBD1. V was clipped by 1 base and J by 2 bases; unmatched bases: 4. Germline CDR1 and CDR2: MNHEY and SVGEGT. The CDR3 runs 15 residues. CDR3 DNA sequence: TGTGCCAGCAGTTACTTAGGACAGGGAGCCTACGAGCAGTACTTC. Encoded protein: CASSYLGQGAYEQYF.

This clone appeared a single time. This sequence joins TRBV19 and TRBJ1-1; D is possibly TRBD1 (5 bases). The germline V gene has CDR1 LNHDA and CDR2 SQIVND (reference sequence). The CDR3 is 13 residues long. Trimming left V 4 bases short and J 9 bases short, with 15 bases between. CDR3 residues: CASSTRFQGKAFF. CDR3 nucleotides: TGTGCCAGTAGTACCCGGTTTCAGGGAAAAGCTTTCTTT. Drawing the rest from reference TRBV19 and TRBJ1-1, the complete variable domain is DGGITQSPKYLFRKEGQNVTLSCEQNLNHDAMYWYRQDPGQGLRLIYYSQIVNDFQKGDIAEGYSVSREKKESFPLTVTSAQKNPTAFYLCASSTRFQGKAFFGQGTRLTVV.

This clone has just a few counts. CDR3 bases: TGTGCCAGCACCTATAATTCCTACGAGCAGTACTTC. This gives the protein CASTYNSYEQYF. This chain links TRBV12-3 or TRBV12-4 with TRBJ2-7; D is ambiguous. The CDR3 is 12 amino acids. Trimming took off 7 bases at V and 1 base at J, with 8 bases between the two ends.

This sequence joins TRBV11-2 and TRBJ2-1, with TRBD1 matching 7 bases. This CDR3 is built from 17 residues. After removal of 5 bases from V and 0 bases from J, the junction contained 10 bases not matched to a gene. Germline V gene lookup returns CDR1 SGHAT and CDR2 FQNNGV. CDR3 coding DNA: TGTGCCAGCAGCGCAACCGGACAGGCAGGCTCCTACAATGAGCAGTTCTTC. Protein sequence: CASSATGQAGSYNEQFF.

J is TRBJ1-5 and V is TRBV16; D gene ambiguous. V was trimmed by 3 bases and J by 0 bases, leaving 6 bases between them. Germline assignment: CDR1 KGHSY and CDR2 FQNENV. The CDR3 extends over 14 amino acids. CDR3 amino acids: CASSQPDSNQPQHF. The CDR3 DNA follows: TGTGCCAGCAGCCAGCCAGATAGCAATCAGCCCCAGCATTTT.

This chain's CDR3 is CASSPTQGFNGYTF. CDR3 sequence (DNA): TGTGCCAGCAGCCCAACGCAGGGATTCAATGGCTACACCTTC. The chain recombines TRBV7-2 with TRBJ1-2; D might be TRBD1 (5 bases). Germline-derived CDR1 and CDR2 are SGHTA and FQGNSA. This CDR3 is 14 amino acids long. V lost 5 bases and J 6 bases, leaving 16 bases between the germline ends.

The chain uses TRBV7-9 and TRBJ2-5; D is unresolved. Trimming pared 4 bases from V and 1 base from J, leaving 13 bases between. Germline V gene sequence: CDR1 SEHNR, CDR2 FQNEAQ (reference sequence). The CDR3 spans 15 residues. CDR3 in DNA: TGTGCCAGCAGCTCCCCCTTCCAGGTCCAAGAGACCCAGTACTTC. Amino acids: CASSSPFQVQETQYF.

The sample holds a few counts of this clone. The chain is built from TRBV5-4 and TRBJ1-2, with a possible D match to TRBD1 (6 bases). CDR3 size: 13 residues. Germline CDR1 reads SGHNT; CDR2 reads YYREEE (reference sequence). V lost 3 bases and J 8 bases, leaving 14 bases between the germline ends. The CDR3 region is CASSYDRKRGYTF. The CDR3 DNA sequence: TGTGCCAGCAGCTACGACAGGAAGAGGGGCTACACCTTC.

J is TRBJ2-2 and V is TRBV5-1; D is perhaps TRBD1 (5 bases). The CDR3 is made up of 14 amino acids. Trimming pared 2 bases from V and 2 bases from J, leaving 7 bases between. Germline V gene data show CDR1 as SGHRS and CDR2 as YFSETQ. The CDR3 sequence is CASSLGVNTGELFF. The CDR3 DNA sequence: TGCGCCAGCAGCTTAGGGGTAAACACCGGGGAGCTGTTTTTT.

The CDR3 nucleotides read TGTGCCAGCAGCTCAACCGGGACTAGAAACGAGCAGTACTTC. It is translated as CASSSTGTRNEQYF. The genes are TRBV7-2 and TRBJ2-7, with 8 bases fitting TRBD2. CDR3 length: 14 residues. Germline CDR1 is SGHTA and CDR2 is FQGNSA. After removal of 4 bases from V and 5 bases from J, the junction contained 7 bases not matched to a gene. Supplemented by reference TRBV7-2 and TRBJ2-7, the full variable domain reads GAGVSQSPSNKVTEKGKDVELRCDPISGHTALYWYRQSLGQGLEFLIYFQGNSAPDKSGLPSDRFSAERTGGSVSTLTIQRTQQEDSAVYLCASSSTGTRNEQYFGPGTRLTVT.

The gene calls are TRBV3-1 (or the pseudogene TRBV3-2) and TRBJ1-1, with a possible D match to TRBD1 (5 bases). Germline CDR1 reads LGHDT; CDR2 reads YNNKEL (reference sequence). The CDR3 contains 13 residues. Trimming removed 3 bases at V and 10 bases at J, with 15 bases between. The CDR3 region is CASSHLPSGGAFF. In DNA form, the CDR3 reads TGTGCCAGCAGCCATTTACCTTCCGGGGGAGCTTTCTTT.

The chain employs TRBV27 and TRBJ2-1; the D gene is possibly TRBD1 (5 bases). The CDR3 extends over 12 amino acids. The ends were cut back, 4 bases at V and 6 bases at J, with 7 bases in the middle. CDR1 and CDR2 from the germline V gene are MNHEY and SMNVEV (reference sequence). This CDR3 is CASSSTVNEQFF. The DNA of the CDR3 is TGTGCCAGCAGTTCGACAGTCAATGAGCAGTTCTTC.

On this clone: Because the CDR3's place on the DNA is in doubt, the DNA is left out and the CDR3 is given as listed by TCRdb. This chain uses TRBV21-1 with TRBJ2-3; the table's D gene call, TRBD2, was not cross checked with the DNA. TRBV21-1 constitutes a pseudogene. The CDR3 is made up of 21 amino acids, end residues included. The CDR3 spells CASSKVGGGARTLRATDTQYF.